This note documents a single TCR beta chain sequence. The antigen is unknown. This specimen comes from a study of T cell responses to AZD1222 COVID-19 vaccine. Study outcomes and limitations: Donor demographics were predominantly white British with a female majority; clonal diversity may be underestimated. Regions 160-218 and 743-854 dominated among vaccine-associated CD4 TCRs spanning spike. A reported finding is that nearly half of spike-specific TCRs target unmutated variant regions.

The assay was immunoSEQ multiplex PCR, and TCRdb's table has in-frame clones only and misses some. The table lists 150,000 to 200,000 clones, around 93% of them singletons, with 0.95% to 1.3% in the top ten. V was pared by 6 bases and J by 5 bases, with 8 bases between. The CDR3 runs to 11 residues. The germline gives CDR1 ENHRY, CDR2 SYGVKD. The genes are TRBV10-3 and TRBJ2-7; perhaps TRBD1 as D (6 bases). Source: peripheral blood, taken 28 days after the second dose of the MenACWY control vaccine. The clonotype comes from an adult who received the MenACWY meningococcal vaccine as a control. For the CDR3, the DNA is TGTGCCATCAGGGGGGCCCACGAGCAGTACTTC. Translating gives CAIRGAHEQYF.